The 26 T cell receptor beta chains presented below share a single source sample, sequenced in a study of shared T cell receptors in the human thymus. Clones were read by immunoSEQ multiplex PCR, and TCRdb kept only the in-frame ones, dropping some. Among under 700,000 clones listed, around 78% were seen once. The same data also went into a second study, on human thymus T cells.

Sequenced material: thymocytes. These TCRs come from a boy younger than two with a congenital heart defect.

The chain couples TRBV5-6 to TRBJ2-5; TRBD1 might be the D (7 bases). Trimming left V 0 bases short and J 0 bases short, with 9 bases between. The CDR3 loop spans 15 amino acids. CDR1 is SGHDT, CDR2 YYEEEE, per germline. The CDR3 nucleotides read TGTGCCAGCAGCTTGGGCAGGGGGGACCAAGAGACCCAGTACTTC. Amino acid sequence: CASSLGRGDQETQYF. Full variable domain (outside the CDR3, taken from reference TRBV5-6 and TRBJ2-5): DAGVTQSPTHLIKTRGQQVTLRCSPKSGHDTVSWYQQALGQGPQFIFQYYEEEERQRGNFPDRFSGHQFPNYSSELNVNALLLGDSALYLCASSLGRGDQETQYFGPGTRLLVL.

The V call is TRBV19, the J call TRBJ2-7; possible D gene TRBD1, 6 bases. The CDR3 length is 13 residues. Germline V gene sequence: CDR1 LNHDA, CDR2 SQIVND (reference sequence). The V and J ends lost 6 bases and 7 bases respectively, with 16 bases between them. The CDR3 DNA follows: TGTGCCAGTAGGTCCTCCATTAGGGGGGAGCAGTACTTC. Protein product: CASRSSIRGEQYF.

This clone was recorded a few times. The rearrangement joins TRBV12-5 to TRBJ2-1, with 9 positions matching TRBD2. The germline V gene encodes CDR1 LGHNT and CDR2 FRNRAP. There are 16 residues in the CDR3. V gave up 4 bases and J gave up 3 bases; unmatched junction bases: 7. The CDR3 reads CASGSPGAGGYNEQFF. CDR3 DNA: TGTGCTAGTGGTTCCCCGGGAGCGGGAGGCTACAATGAGCAGTTCTTC.

This CDR3 reads CASSPHGQGGNTIYF. The DNA of the CDR3 is TGTGCCAGCAGTCCCCACGGACAGGGGGGAAACACCATATATTTT. The genes are TRBV27 and TRBJ1-3; TRBD1 aligns across 9 bases. The length of the CDR3 is 15 residues. Germline loops: CDR1 MNHEY, CDR2 SMNVEV (reference sequence). Trimming at V came to 5 bases and at J to 4 bases, leaving 6 bases not matched to a gene.

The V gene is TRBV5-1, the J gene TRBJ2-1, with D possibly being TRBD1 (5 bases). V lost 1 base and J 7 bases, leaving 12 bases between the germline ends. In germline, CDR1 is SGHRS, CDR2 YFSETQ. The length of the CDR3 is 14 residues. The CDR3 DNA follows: TGCGCCAGCAGCTTGATCCCGAAGGGGAATGAGCAGTTCTTC. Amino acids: CASSLIPKGNEQFF.

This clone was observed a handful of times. The CDR3 here is CAWSPPPRQTPNTEAFF. CDR3 DNA: TGTGCCTGGAGCCCCCCGCCCCGACAAACGCCGAACACTGAAGCTTTCTTT. The genes are TRBV30 and TRBJ1-1, with D hard to call. Trimming removed 3 bases from V and 1 base from J, with 21 bases in between. The V gene's germline CDR1 is GTSNPN and CDR2 SVGIG (reference sequence). The CDR3 runs to 17 residues.

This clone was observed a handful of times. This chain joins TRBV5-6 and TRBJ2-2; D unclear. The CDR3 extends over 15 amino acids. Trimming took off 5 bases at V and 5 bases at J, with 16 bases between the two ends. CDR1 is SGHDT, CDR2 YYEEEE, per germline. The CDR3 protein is CASRCFLSVTGELFF. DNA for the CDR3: TGTGCCAGCAGGTGCTTTTTAAGCGTAACCGGGGAGCTGTTTTTT.

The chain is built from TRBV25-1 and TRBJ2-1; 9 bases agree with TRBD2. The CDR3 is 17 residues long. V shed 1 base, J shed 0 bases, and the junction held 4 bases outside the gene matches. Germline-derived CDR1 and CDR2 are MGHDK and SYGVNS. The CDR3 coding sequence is TGTGCCAGCAGTGAATCCGGACTAGCGTTCTCCTACAATGAGCAGTTCTTC. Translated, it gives CASSESGLAFSYNEQFF. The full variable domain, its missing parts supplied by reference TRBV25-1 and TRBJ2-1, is EADIYQTPRYLVIGTGKKITLECSQTMGHDKMYWYQQDPGMELHLIHYSYGVNSTEKGDLSSESTVSRIRTEHFPLTLESARPSHTSQYLCASSESGLAFSYNEQFFGPGTRLTVL.

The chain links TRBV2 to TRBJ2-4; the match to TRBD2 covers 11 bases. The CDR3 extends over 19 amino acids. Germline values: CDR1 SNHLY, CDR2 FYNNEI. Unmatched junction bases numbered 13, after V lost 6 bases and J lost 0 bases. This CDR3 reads CASSDPEGLAELAKNIQYF. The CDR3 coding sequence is TGTGCCAGCAGCGACCCCGAGGGACTAGCGGAGCTAGCCAAAAACATTCAGTACTTC.

CDR3 nucleotide sequence: TGCAGCGTTGAAGATGGAGAGACAGGGCCCCTTTACGAGCAGTACTTC. Translation: CSVEDGETGPLYEQYF. This sequence joins TRBV29-1 and TRBJ2-7, with 7 bases matching TRBD1. The germline V gene has CDR1 SQVTM and CDR2 ANQGSEA. This CDR3 comprises 16 residues. V dropped 0 bases and J dropped 4; count of bases not matched to a gene: 12.

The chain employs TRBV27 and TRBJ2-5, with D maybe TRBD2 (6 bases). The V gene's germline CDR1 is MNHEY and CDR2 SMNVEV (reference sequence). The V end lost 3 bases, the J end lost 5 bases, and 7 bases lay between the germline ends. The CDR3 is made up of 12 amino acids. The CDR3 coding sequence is TGTGCCAGCAGTTTCCGGGGGGAGACCCAGTACTTC. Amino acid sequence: CASSFRGETQYF.

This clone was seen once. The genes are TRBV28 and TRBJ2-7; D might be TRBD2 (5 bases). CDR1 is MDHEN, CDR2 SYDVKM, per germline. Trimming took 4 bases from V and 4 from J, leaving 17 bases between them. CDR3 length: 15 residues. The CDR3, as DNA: TGTGCCAGCAGTTCGGGTAGGGAGTGGAGTTACGAGCAGTACTTC. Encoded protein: CASSSGREWSYEQYF.

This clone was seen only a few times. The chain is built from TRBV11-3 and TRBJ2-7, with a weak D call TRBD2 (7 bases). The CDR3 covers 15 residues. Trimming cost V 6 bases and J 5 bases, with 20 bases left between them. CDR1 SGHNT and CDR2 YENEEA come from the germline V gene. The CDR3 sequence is CASRRRGQGSHEQYF. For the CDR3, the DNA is TGTGCCAGCAGGCGGCGGGGGCAGGGGTCCCACGAGCAGTACTTC.

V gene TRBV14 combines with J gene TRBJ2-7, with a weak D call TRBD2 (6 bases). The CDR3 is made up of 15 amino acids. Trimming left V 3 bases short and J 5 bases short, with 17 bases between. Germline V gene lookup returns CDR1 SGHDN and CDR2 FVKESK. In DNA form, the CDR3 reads TGTGCCAGCAGCCAGGCCTGGGCGCGGGGCCACGAGCAGTACTTC. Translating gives CASSQAWARGHEQYF. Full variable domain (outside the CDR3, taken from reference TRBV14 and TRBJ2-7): EAGVTQFPSHSVIEKGQTVTLRCDPISGHDNLYWYRRVMGKEIKFLLHFVKESKQDESGMPNNRFLAERTGGTYSTLKVQPAELEDSGVYFCASSQAWARGHEQYFGPGTRLTVT.

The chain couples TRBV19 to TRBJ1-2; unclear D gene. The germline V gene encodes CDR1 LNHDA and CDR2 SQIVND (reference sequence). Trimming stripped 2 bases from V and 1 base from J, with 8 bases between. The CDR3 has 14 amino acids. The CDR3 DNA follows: TGTGCCAGTAGTATACACGGTGATAACTATGGCTACACCTTC. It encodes CASSIHGDNYGYTF.

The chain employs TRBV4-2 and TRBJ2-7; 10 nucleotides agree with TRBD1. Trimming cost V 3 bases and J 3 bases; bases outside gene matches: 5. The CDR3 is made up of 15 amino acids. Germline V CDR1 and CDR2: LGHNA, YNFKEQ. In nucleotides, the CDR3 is TGTGCCAGCAGCCAGGGCCGGGACAGGGGCTACGAGCAGTACTTC. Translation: CASSQGRDRGYEQYF.

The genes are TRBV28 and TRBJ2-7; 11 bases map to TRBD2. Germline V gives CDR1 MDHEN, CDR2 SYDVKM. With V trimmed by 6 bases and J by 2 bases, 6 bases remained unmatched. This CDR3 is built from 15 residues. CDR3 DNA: TGTGCCAGCAGGGAGGGACTAGCGGAAACCTACGAGCAGTACTTC. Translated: CASREGLAETYEQYF. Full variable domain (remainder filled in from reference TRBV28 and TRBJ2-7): DVKVTQSSRYLVKRTGEKVFLECVQDMDHENMFWYRQDPGLGLRLIYFSYDVKMKEKGDIPEGYSVSREKKERFSLILESASTNQTSMYLCASREGLAETYEQYFGPGTRLTVT.

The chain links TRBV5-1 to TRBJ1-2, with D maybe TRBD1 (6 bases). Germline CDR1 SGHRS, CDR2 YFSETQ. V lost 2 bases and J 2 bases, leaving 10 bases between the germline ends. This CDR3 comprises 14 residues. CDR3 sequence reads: CASSFHRDNYGYTF. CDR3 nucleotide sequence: TGCGCCAGCAGCTTTCACAGGGACAACTATGGCTACACCTTC.

The CDR3: CASSEARDPRGRYEQYF. The CDR3 coding sequence is TGTGCCAGCAGTGAAGCGCGGGACCCTAGGGGCCGCTACGAGCAGTACTTC. The chain recombines TRBV2 with TRBJ2-7; TRBD2 is a possible D gene (6 bases). The CDR3 has 17 amino acids. V lost 0 bases and J 3 bases, leaving 18 bases between the germline ends. Germline loops: CDR1 SNHLY, CDR2 FYNNEI.

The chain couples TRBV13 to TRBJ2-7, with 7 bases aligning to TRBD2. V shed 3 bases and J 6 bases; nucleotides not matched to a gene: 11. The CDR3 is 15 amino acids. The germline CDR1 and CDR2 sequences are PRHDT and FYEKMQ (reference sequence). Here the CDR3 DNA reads TGTGCCAGCAGCTTGTCGACTAGCAACGTATCCGAGCAGTACTTC. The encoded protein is CASSLSTSNVSEQYF.

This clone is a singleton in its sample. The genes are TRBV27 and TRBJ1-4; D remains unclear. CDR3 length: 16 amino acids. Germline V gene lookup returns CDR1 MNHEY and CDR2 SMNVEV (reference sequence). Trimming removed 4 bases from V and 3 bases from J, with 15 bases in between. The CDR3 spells CASSSWFQDSNEKLFF. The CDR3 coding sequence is TGTGCCAGCAGTTCGTGGTTCCAGGATTCTAATGAAAAACTGTTTTTT.

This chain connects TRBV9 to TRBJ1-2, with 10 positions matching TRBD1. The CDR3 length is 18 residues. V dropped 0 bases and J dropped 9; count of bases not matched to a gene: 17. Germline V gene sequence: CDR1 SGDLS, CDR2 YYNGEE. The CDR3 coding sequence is TGTGCCAGCAGCGTAGCTCGGAGACAGGGGGCGCCCGGTATTCGCTACACCTTC. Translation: CASSVARRQGAPGIRYTF.

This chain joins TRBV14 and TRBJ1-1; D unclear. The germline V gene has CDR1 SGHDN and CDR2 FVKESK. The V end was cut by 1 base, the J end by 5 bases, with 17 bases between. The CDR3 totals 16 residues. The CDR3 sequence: CASSQVRDGEETEAFF. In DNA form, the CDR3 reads TGTGCCAGCAGCCAAGTCCGAGACGGGGAGGAGACTGAAGCTTTCTTT.

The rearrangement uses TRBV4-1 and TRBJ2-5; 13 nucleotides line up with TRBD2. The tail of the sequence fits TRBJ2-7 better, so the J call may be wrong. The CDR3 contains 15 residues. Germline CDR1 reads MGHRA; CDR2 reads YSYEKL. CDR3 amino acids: CASSQGGLAGAEQYF. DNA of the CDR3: TGCGCCAGCAGCCAAGGAGGACTAGCGGGAGCCGAGCAGTACTTC.

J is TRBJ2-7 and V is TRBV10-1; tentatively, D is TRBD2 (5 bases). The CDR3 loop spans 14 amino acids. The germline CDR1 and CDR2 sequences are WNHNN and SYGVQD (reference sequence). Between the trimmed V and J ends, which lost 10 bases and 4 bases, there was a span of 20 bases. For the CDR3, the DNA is TGCGCCACCCCCCTTGTGGGCGGCGGGTACGAGCAGTACTTC. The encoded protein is CATPLVGGGYEQYF.

CDR3 residues: CASSRGYEQYF. The CDR3 bases are TGTGCCAGCAGTAGAGGCTACGAGCAGTACTTC. The chain couples TRBV27 to TRBJ2-7, with D uncertain. Germline V lookup: CDR1 MNHEY, CDR2 SMNVEV (reference sequence). This CDR3 region has 11 residues. V was trimmed by 5 bases and J by 3 bases, leaving 5 bases between them.